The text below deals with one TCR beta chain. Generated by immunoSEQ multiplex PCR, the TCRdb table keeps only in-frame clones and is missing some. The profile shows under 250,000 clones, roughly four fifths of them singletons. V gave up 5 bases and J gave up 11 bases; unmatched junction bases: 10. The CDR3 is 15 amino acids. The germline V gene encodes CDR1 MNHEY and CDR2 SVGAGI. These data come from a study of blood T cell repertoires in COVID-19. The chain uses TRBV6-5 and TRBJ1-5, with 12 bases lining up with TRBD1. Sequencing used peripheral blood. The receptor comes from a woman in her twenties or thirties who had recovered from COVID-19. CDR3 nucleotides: TGTGCCAGCAGTCAGGGGACAGGGGGCTGGTTAGCCCAGCATTTT. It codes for CASSQGTGGWLAQHF.